Presented here are 26 T cell receptor beta chains from one specimen sequenced in a study of long-term antiretroviral therapy in people with HIV. immunoSEQ v3.0 was run at survey level. Measured with immunoSEQ multiplex PCR; TCRdb has only the in-frame clones, and not every one. Of around 37,000 clones listed, 65% to 90% were seen once; the top ten hold almost 4.5%. Sequencing was performed on unsorted PBMCs, taken around 3.3 years after starting antiretroviral therapy. These receptors were obtained from a man aged 18 to 35 with HIV.

The rearrangement uses TRBV9 and TRBJ2-1; D is unclear. Looked up from germline, CDR1 is SGDLS and CDR2 is YYNGEE. This CDR3 has 14 residues. V was clipped by 0 bases and J by 8 bases, with 12 bases between them. CDR3 sequence reads: CASSVGSLGDEQFF. Written as DNA, the CDR3 is TGTGCCAGCAGCGTAGGGAGTCTTGGCGATGAGCAGTTCTTC.

V is TRBV4-2 and J is TRBJ1-2; TRBD1 agrees at 9 bases. Unmatched junction bases numbered 4, after V lost 0 bases and J lost 8 bases. Germline CDR1 LGHNA, CDR2 YNFKEQ. There are 14 residues in the CDR3. In nucleotides, the CDR3 is TGTGCCAGCAGCCAAGAACAGGGGGCGGAGGGCTACACCTTC. It specifies CASSQEQGAEGYTF.

This rearrangement joins TRBV28 to TRBJ2-5, with 7 bases matching TRBD1. The CDR3 length is 14 residues. V lost 10 bases and J lost 2; bases outside the gene matches: 10. Per the germline V gene, CDR1 is MDHEN and CDR2 is SYDVKM. The CDR3 loop is CATGSGQLQETQYF. CDR3 DNA sequence: TGTGCCACCGGGTCGGGACAGCTGCAAGAGACCCAGTACTTC.

The chain joins TRBV7-9 to TRBJ2-7; 11 positions match TRBD1. There are 14 residues in the CDR3. V was pared by 6 bases and J by 5 bases, with 6 bases of the junction left unmatched. Germline loops: CDR1 SEHNR, CDR2 FQNEAQ (reference sequence). As DNA, the CDR3 is TGTGCCAGCAGATCGGACAGGGGGCCGGACGAGCAGTACTTC. This gives the protein CASRSDRGPDEQYF.

V is TRBV13 and J is TRBJ1-1; unclear D gene. V dropped 5 bases and J dropped 1 base, with 5 bases sitting between them. The CDR3 has 12 residues. The germline V gene has CDR1 PRHDT and CDR2 FYEKMQ (reference sequence). Here the CDR3 DNA reads TGTGCCAGCAGCGCAGGGAACACTGAAGCTTTCTTT. Protein product: CASSAGNTEAFF.

The V call is TRBV21-1, the J call TRBJ2-7. TRBV21-1 represents a pseudogene. The length of the CDR3 is 17 residues. DNA of the CDR3: TGTGCCAGCAGCAGAGAAGACGGGACGGTGAGCTCCTACGAGCAGTACTTC. It codes for CASSREDGTVSSYEQYF.

The V call is TRBV6-5, the J call TRBJ1-4; D is unresolved. V was cut by 8 bases and J by 1 base, with 8 bases left in between. Germline V gene data show CDR1 as MNHEY and CDR2 as SVGAGI. The CDR3 spans 13 residues. CDR3 protein: CASGGGTNEKLFF. The CDR3 DNA follows: TGTGCCAGCGGCGGCGGAACTAATGAAAAACTGTTTTTT.

The V and J genes are TRBV6-5 and TRBJ2-3; D might be TRBD2 (5 bases). The germline V gene encodes CDR1 MNHEY and CDR2 SVGAGI. Trimming pared 7 bases from V and 6 bases from J, leaving 17 bases between. The length of the CDR3 is 14 residues. The CDR3 sequence: CASTPGEARDTQYF. CDR3 nucleotides: TGTGCCAGCACCCCCGGGGAAGCCAGGGATACGCAGTATTTT.

The chain carries TRBV27 and TRBJ2-7; TRBD1 is a possible D gene (5 bases). CDR3 length: 13 residues. CDR1 is MNHEY, CDR2 SMNVEV, per germline (reference sequence). Trimming cost V 5 bases and J 2 bases, with 10 bases left between them. The CDR3 reads CASSVDRAYEQYF. CDR3 coding DNA: TGTGCCAGCAGTGTTGACAGAGCCTACGAGCAGTACTTC.

The chain uses TRBV5-6 and TRBJ2-5; unclear D gene. The CDR3 runs to 11 residues. CDR1 and CDR2 (germline): SGHDT, YYEEEE. Trimming stripped 2 bases from V and 5 bases from J, with 4 bases between. CDR3 in DNA: TGTGCCAGCAGCTTATTGGAGACCCAGTACTTC. Protein product: CASSLLETQYF.

This rearrangement joins TRBV18 to TRBJ1-2; D unclear. CDR1 and CDR2 (germline): KGHSH, LQKENI. CDR3 length equals 14 residues. Trimming removed 3 bases from V and 8 bases from J, with 16 bases in between. In DNA, the CDR3 is TGTGCCAGCTCACCTCTAGAGACGGTGCTGGGCTACACCTTC. Translating it yields CASSPLETVLGYTF.

The chain joins TRBV6-1 to TRBJ1-4; D perhaps matches TRBD1 (6 bases). CDR3 length equals 14 residues. CDR1 is MNHNS and CDR2 is SASEGT in the germline V gene. Trimming took off 6 bases at V and 5 bases at J, with 13 bases between the two ends. The CDR3 loop is CASSLQGRNEKLFF. Here the CDR3 DNA reads TGTGCCAGCAGCCTACAGGGCAGAAATGAAAAACTGTTTTTT.

This clone occurred a few times. The rearrangement uses TRBV20-1 and TRBJ2-7; D perhaps matches TRBD2 (5 bases). V was pared by 6 bases and J by 6 bases, with 12 bases between. Germline loops: CDR1 DFQATT, CDR2 SNEGSKA (reference sequence). The CDR3 loop spans 11 amino acids. The chain's CDR3 is CSAVHGGEQYF. For the CDR3, the DNA is TGCAGTGCCGTCCACGGAGGCGAGCAGTACTTC.

The chain links TRBV7-9 to TRBJ2-5; D not resolved. Trimming took off 3 bases at V and 2 bases at J, with 10 bases between the two ends. This CDR3 is 14 amino acids long. The germline gives CDR1 SEHNR, CDR2 FQNEAQ (reference sequence). CDR3: CASSFLVQQETQYF. DNA for the CDR3: TGTGCCAGCAGCTTCCTAGTACAGCAAGAGACCCAGTACTTC.

The genes are TRBV4-3 and TRBJ1-1; 7 positions match TRBD1. V lost 0 bases to trimming and J lost 4 bases; unmatched junction nucleotides: 5. CDR1 and CDR2 (germline): LGHNA, YSLEER. The CDR3 runs to 15 residues. The CDR3 DNA sequence: TGCGCCAGCAGCCAAGATTCAGGGGGAAGCACTGAAGCTTTCTTT. This codes for CASSQDSGGSTEAFF.

The rearrangement joins TRBV29-1 to TRBJ2-1; D call uncertain. Trimming stripped 4 bases from V and 10 bases from J, with 5 bases between. Germline CDR1 is SQVTM and CDR2 is ANQGSEA. This CDR3 contains 9 residues. The CDR3 reads CSVGGEQFF. DNA for the CDR3: TGCAGCGTTGGGGGAGAGCAGTTCTTC.

The V call is TRBV7-9, the J call TRBJ1-2; a possible D gene is TRBD1 (5 bases). The CDR3 consists of 14 residues. CDR1 and CDR2 (germline): SEHNR, FQNEAQ (reference sequence). V was trimmed by 5 bases and J by 8 bases, leaving 18 bases between them. CDR3 amino acids: CASSETVRDVGYTF. CDR3 sequence (DNA): TGTGCCAGCAGCGAAACTGTCCGGGACGTCGGCTACACCTTC.

With respect to this clone: The junction departs from the called germline gene at one end, perhaps through a read error. The V call is TRBV5-1, the J call TRBJ2-5, with TRBD1 as a possible D gene (6 bases). The CDR3 is made up of 13 amino acids. Germline CDR1 reads SGHRS; CDR2 reads YFSETQ. In DNA form, the CDR3 reads TGCGCCAGCAGCCAGGGGACCCCACGACGTTGGGACTTC. This codes for CASSQGTPRRWDF.

This clone was seen a few times. The chain employs TRBV19 and TRBJ2-7; possibly TRBD1 or TRBD2 for D (6 bases each). The germline V gene has CDR1 LNHDA and CDR2 SQIVND (reference sequence). The CDR3 totals 14 residues. V was clipped by 5 bases and J by 3 bases, with 14 bases between them. The CDR3 region is CASSGGQGGYEQYF. CDR3 DNA: TGTGCCAGTAGTGGGGGGCAGGGAGGCTACGAGCAGTACTTC. Drawing the rest from reference TRBV19 and TRBJ2-7, the complete variable domain is DGGITQSPKYLFRKEGQNVTLSCEQNLNHDAMYWYRQDPGQGLRLIYYSQIVNDFQKGDIAEGYSVSREKKESFPLTVTSAQKNPTAFYLCASSGGQGGYEQYFGPGTRLTVT.

The J gene is TRBJ2-2, the V gene TRBV28; D not resolved. The CDR3 extends over 14 amino acids. Per germline, CDR1 MDHEN and CDR2 SYDVKM. V lost 3 bases and J lost 0, with 5 bases in between. CDR3 residues: CASSFQSNTGELFF. In nucleotides, the CDR3 is TGTGCCAGCAGTTTCCAATCGAACACCGGGGAGCTGTTTTTT.

The V call is TRBV15, the J call TRBJ2-7; D is unresolved. This CDR3 comprises 14 residues. Trimming removed 5 bases from V and 4 bases from J, with 15 bases in between. From germline, CDR1 is LNHNV and CDR2 YYDKDF (reference sequence). This chain's CDR3 is CATSRSKGPYEQYF. The CDR3 nucleotides read TGTGCCACCAGCCGATCGAAAGGGCCTTACGAGCAGTACTTC.

The chain is built from TRBV29-1 and TRBJ2-3; 9 bases line up with TRBD2. Germline loops: CDR1 SQVTM, CDR2 ANQGSEA. The CDR3 is made up of 12 amino acids. The trim removed 7 bases at V and 2 bases at J, leaving 1 base unmatched. The CDR3 nucleotides are TGCAGCGGGGGACTAGCCACAGATACGCAGTATTTT. Protein: CSGGLATDTQYF.

V gene TRBV5-1 combines with J gene TRBJ2-7; D is possibly TRBD1 or TRBD2 (5 bases each). With 3 bases removed from V and 3 bases from J, the gap between germline ends came to 22 bases. Per the germline V gene, CDR1 is SGHRS and CDR2 is YFSETQ. The CDR3 is made up of 17 amino acids. The CDR3 bases are TGCGCCAGCAGCTCGGGACCGCTAGCCGGGATAGTCTACGAGCAGTACTTC. Translation: CASSSGPLAGIVYEQYF.

V and J are TRBV6-1 and TRBJ1-1, with 7 bases that match TRBD1. The CDR3 length is 14 residues. The germline gives CDR1 MNHNS, CDR2 SASEGT. V lost 8 bases and J lost 10; bases outside the gene matches: 16. The CDR3: CASLQTLDRVGAFF. CDR3 nucleotide sequence: TGTGCCAGCCTTCAGACTTTAGACAGGGTAGGAGCTTTCTTT.

The chain employs TRBV5-6 and TRBJ1-2; D gene ambiguous. CDR3 size: 13 residues. The germline CDR1 and CDR2 sequences are SGHDT and YYEEEE. V was trimmed by 0 bases and J by 2 bases, leaving 5 bases between them. DNA of the CDR3: TGTGCCAGCAGCTTGGCTGGGAACTATGGCTACACCTTC. It encodes CASSLAGNYGYTF.

The chain is built from TRBV5-4 and TRBJ1-2; the D gene is possibly TRBD1 (6 bases). Germline CDR1 SGHNT, CDR2 YYREEE (reference sequence). CDR3 length: 15 amino acids. Trimming took off 0 bases at V and 2 bases at J, with 11 bases between the two ends. CDR3 sequence reads: CASSLDGGFNYGYTF. The CDR3 DNA follows: TGTGCCAGCAGCTTGGACGGGGGCTTCAACTATGGCTACACCTTC.